This T cell receptor (beta chain) originates from a study of beta chain features in type 1 diabetes. Every bit of the isolated RNA underwent reverse transcription, so sequencing read expressed TCRB transcripts. TCRdb's table, derived via immunoSEQ multiplex PCR, lists solely in-frame clones and lacks some. This table holds just over 450,000 clones, approximately 30% found once. Only one heparinised blood draw was taken per donor, and its volume averaged approximately 0.11 L. Sorting with CD45RO/CCR7/CD25/CD127/CD95/CD27 yielded naive, central memory, regulatory and stem-like memory CD4+ cells. This clone was detected only a few times. Its specificity is unknown. Study-level points and caveats: Resolution of whether HLA type affects TCRB rearrangement was not achieved here. Naive, central memory and Treg TCRB repertoires appeared more alike in patients than in healthy donors.

CDR1 is SSHAT and CDR2 is FNYEAQ in the germline V gene (reference sequence). This CDR3 contains 14 residues. The junction had 1 base not matched to a gene; V was cut back by 5 bases and J by 3 bases. Sequences were obtained from naive CD4+ T cells from blood. The chain couples TRBV7-7 to TRBJ2-1, with 10 bases that match TRBD2. The receptor comes from a man younger than 35 in good health. The CDR3 nucleotides are TGTGCCAGCAGCCGGACTAGCGGCTACAATGAGCAGTTCTTC. Translation gives CASSRTSGYNEQFF.